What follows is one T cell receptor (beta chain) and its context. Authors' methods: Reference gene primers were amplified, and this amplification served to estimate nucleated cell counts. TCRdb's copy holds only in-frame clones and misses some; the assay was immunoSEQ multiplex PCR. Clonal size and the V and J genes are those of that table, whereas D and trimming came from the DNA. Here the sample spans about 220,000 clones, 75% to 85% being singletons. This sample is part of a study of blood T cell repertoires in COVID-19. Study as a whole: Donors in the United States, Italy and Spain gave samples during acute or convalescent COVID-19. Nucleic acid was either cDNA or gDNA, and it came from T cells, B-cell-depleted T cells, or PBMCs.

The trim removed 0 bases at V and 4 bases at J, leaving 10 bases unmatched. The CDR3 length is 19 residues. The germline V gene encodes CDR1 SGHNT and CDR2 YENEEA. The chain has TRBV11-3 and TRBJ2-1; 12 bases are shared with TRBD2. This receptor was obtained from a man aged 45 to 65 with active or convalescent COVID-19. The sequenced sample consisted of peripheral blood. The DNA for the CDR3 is TGTGCCAGCAGCTTAGAAAGCCATCTAGCGGGGGGGCCTTACAATGAGCAGTTCTTC. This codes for CASSLESHLAGGPYNEQFF.